This TCR beta chain was sequenced during a study of T cells in Graves' hyperthyroidism and ophthalmopathy. Overall study findings and caveats: Most thyroid clonotypes expanded above 0.001 were also detected in blood.

The V gene's germline CDR1 is SNHLY and CDR2 FYNNEI. This CDR3 comprises 12 residues. V lost 6 bases, J lost 2 bases, and 8 bases lay in between. There were TCR beta CDR3 regions amplified from RNA transcripts. The HTBI set primed first-round TCR CDR3 RT-PCR. TCRdb re-analysed the multiplex PCR reads in MiXCR, keeping a single row per CDR3 protein. The sample lists approximately 360,000 distinct CDR3 sequences, 15% to 18% occurring once. This clonotype showed up many times. Its antigen remains unknown. Investigators excluded patients with uncontrolled infection, other autoimmune disease, pregnancy or lactation. The study based diagnoses on clinical symptoms, serum thyroxine and TRAb, thyroid ultrasound and orbital computed tomography. This sample holds PBMCs from 9.5 to 10 ml fresh peripheral blood.

Sequenced material: blood. The gene calls are TRBV2 and TRBJ2-7; no firm D call. This TCR derives from a woman between 18 and 30 years old with Graves' hyperthyroidism that later progressed to Graves' ophthalmopathy. The DNA for the CDR3 is TGTGCCAGCAGGGGTTCAACCTACGAGCAGTACTTC. Its translation: CASRGSTYEQYF. Full variable domain (outside the CDR3, taken from reference TRBV2 and TRBJ2-7): EPEVTQTPSHQVTQMGQEVILRCVPISNHLYFYWYRQILGQKVEFLVSFYNNEISEKSEIFDDQFSVERPDGSNFTLKIRSTKLEDSAMYFCASRGSTYEQYFGPGTRLTVT.